This is a list of T cell receptor beta chains from one sample in a study of T cell responses to AZD1222 COVID-19 vaccine. The protocol was immunoSEQ multiplex PCR, while the TCRdb copy is restricted to in-frame clones and leaves out a portion. The sample shows 130,000 to 150,000 clones, approximately 88% of them seen only once. Sequences were derived from peripheral blood, sampled on day 0 of AZD1222 vaccination. The receptors were gathered from an adult in good health. Both conserved end residues are part of each CDR3. The order of the fields is V gene, J gene, CDR3 protein.

>TRBV5-8|TRBJ1-6
CASSIDRLPPLHF
>TRBV28|TRBJ1-2
CASRTTGYYGYTF
>TRBV7-9|TRBJ1-1
CASSQDWNTEAFF
>TRBV2|TRBJ1-1
CASSEGHQNTEAFF
>TRBV7-2|TRBJ2-3
CASSRPDRWSTDTQYF
>TRBV7-2|TRBJ2-5
CASSAGLAGGQETQYF
>TRBV6-5|TRBJ2-1
CASSFDPIRGGEQFF
>TRBV7-2|TRBJ1-2
CASSLQRIYGYTF
>TRBV2|TRBJ2-1
CASSEALAGGPRFDEQFF
>TRBV5-5|TRBJ2-7
CASSLGTGVLYEQYF
>TRBV3-1/TRBV3-2|TRBJ1-2
CASSQEGAARGNYGYTF
>TRBV6-5|TRBJ1-5
CASSPDRGSNQPQHF
>TRBV5-1|TRBJ1-6
CASRYLGGTEDNSPLHF